Below, 20 T cell receptor beta chains from the same sample are listed, as sequenced in a study of cytomegalovirus exposure and HLA in healthy donors. The PCR contained 60 Vbeta and 13 Jbeta primers. Using immunoSEQ multiplex PCR, the repertoire was profiled, and TCRdb retains in-frame clones only, with some absent. Of roughly 100,000 clones in the sample, roughly three quarters were seen once. The specimen sequenced was PBMCs. All receptors come from a woman aged 55-70 years in good health and CMV-seronegative.

This clone appeared a single time. This rearrangement joins TRBV5-1 to TRBJ1-1; no firm D call. The CDR3 length is 13 residues. The V end lost 6 bases, the J end lost 4 bases, and 13 bases lay between the germline ends. Germline V lookup: CDR1 SGHRS, CDR2 YFSETQ. The CDR3 sequence is CASKREWGTEAFF. Here the CDR3 DNA reads TGCGCCAGCAAGCGGGAATGGGGCACTGAAGCTTTCTTT.

The chain couples TRBV5-1 to TRBJ1-6; 9 bases match TRBD1. Looked up from germline, CDR1 is SGHRS and CDR2 is YFSETQ. The CDR3 sequence is 17 residues long. After removal of 0 bases from V and 6 bases from J, the junction contained 7 bases not matched to a gene. The CDR3 bases are TGCGCCAGCAGCTTGGCCGTACAGGGGGCGGGTAATTCACCCCTCCACTTT. Its translation: CASSLAVQGAGNSPLHF.

The chain combines TRBV6-6 with TRBJ1-6; 8 nucleotides agree with TRBD1. V dropped 6 bases and J dropped 7; count of bases not matched to a gene: 8. Germline assignment: CDR1 MNHNY and CDR2 SVGAGI (reference sequence). The CDR3 runs 15 residues. The CDR3 region is CASSQNGQGNSPLHF. The CDR3 coding sequence is TGTGCCAGCAGCCAAAATGGACAGGGAAATTCACCCCTCCACTTT.

CDR3 DNA sequence: TGTGCCAGCAGCATGTCACAACAGCCCCAGCATTTT. It yields the protein CASSMSQQPQHF. The V and J genes are TRBV7-8 and TRBJ1-5, with unresolved D. Per the germline V gene, CDR1 is SGHVS and CDR2 is FQNEAQ. This CDR3 is 12 amino acids long. Trimming cost V 5 bases and J 7 bases, with 9 bases left between them.

The chain combines TRBV10-3 with TRBJ2-7; TRBD2 matches at 10 bases. Germline CDR1 ENHRY, CDR2 SYGVKD. The CDR3 contains 14 residues. Losses at the gene ends were 6 bases for V and 3 bases for J; bases not matched to a gene: 5. The CDR3 loop is CAISGGLADYEQYF. Here the CDR3 DNA reads TGTGCCATCAGCGGAGGACTAGCGGACTACGAGCAGTACTTC.

The sample holds a few counts of this clone. The chain employs TRBV28 and TRBJ1-5; 9 bases agree with TRBD1. Germline assignment: CDR1 MDHEN and CDR2 SYDVKM. V gave up 6 bases and J gave up 5 bases; unmatched junction bases: 5. This CDR3 contains 14 residues. The CDR3, as DNA: TGTGCCAGCAGCCTTGACAGGGGGGATCAGCCCCAGCATTTT. Protein product: CASSLDRGDQPQHF.

The gene calls are TRBV18 and TRBJ2-7; 7 nucleotides align to TRBD2. Germline V CDR1 and CDR2: KGHSH, LQKENI. The CDR3 spans 15 residues. After removal of 6 bases from V and 5 bases from J, the junction contained 13 bases not matched to a gene. The CDR3: CASSKGGSRGNEQYF. CDR3 nucleotide sequence: TGTGCCAGCTCGAAGGGAGGGTCCCGAGGAAACGAGCAGTACTTC. Filled out from reference TRBV18 and TRBJ2-7, the complete variable domain reads NAGVMQNPRHLVRRRGQEARLRCSPMKGHSHVYWYRQLPEEGLKFMVYLQKENIIDESGMPKERFSAEFPKEGPSILRIQQVVRGDSAAYFCASSKGGSRGNEQYFGPGTRLTVT.

J is TRBJ2-5 and V is TRBV21-1; the table's D call, TRBD1, was not checked against the DNA. TRBV21-1 is classified as a pseudogene. The CDR3 runs to 13 residues. DNA for the CDR3: TGTGCCAGCAGCGGAATCAGGGTTGAGACCCAGTACTTC. Translated: CASSGIRVETQYF.

DNA for the CDR3: TGTGCCAGCAGCTTGGGGAGCTCTGAAGCTTTCTTT. Encoded protein: CASSLGSSEAFF. The chain has TRBV5-6 and TRBJ1-1, with D uncertain. The CDR3 covers 12 residues. From germline, CDR1 is SGHDT and CDR2 YYEEEE. Trimming took off 0 bases at V and 6 bases at J, with 6 bases between the two ends.

This chain connects TRBV28 to TRBJ2-5, with D possibly matching TRBD1 (6 bases). V lost 1 base to trimming and J lost 5 bases, with 11 bases between them. Germline V lookup: CDR1 MDHEN, CDR2 SYDVKM. This CDR3 comprises 14 residues. CDR3 protein: CASSLSTGSETQYF. The CDR3, as DNA: TGTGCCAGCAGTTTATCGACAGGTAGCGAGACCCAGTACTTC.

The rearrangement links TRBV5-1 to TRBJ2-7, with TRBD2 identical over 12 bases. The junction had 13 bases not matched to a gene; V was cut back by 4 bases and J by 2 bases. This CDR3 contains 18 residues. In germline, CDR1 is SGHRS, CDR2 YFSETQ. The CDR3 coding sequence is TGCGCCAGCAGCGGATCGACTAGCGGGAGACCTTGGGCCTACGAGCAGTACTTC. Amino acid sequence: CASSGSTSGRPWAYEQYF.

This clone came up once. CDR3 nucleotide sequence: TGTGCCAGCTCAGACGGACAGGGGGCTGAAGCTTTCTTT. It yields the protein CASSDGQGAEAFF. J is TRBJ1-1 and V is TRBV18; TRBD1 agrees at 10 bases. Trimming at V came to 5 bases and at J to 6 bases, leaving 3 bases not matched to a gene. The germline V gene has CDR1 KGHSH and CDR2 LQKENI. The CDR3 has 13 amino acids.

The V and J genes are TRBV19 and TRBJ1-4; D is possibly TRBD1 (6 bases). CDR1 is LNHDA and CDR2 is SQIVND in the germline V gene (reference sequence). The CDR3 has 14 amino acids. Trimming took off 3 bases at V and 8 bases at J, with 13 bases between the two ends. CDR3 region: CASSIWGPEEKLFF. The CDR3 DNA reads TGTGCCAGTAGTATCTGGGGGCCTGAAGAAAAACTGTTTTTT.

The chain combines TRBV10-3 with TRBJ1-2, with D possibly TRBD1 on 5 matching bases. The V gene lost 10 bases and the J gene lost 4 bases, with 16 bases spanning the gap. Germline V gene sequence: CDR1 ENHRY, CDR2 SYGVKD. The CDR3 runs 13 residues. The CDR3 DNA reads as TGTGCCAAACGTCCGGAGGGGTCCTATGGCTACACCTTC. Its protein product is CAKRPEGSYGYTF.

The chain links TRBV30 to TRBJ2-7; 8 bases align to TRBD1. With 2 bases clipped from V and 7 bases from J, the junction kept 13 bases outside the gene matches. This CDR3 spans 15 amino acids. The germline gives CDR1 GTSNPN, CDR2 SVGIG (reference sequence). CDR3 sequence (DNA): TGTGCCTGGAGTACAGGACAGGGATCGTCTGGAGAGCAGTACTTC. Protein: CAWSTGQGSSGEQYF.

The genes are TRBV11-2 and TRBJ1-1, with unresolved D. Germline V CDR1 and CDR2: SGHAT, FQNNGV. Trimming removed 0 bases at V and 0 bases at J, with 5 bases between. The CDR3 loop spans 14 amino acids. CDR3 sequence (DNA): TGTGCCAGCAGCTTAGAACAGCTGAACACTGAAGCTTTCTTT. Translation gives CASSLEQLNTEAFF.

This clone was seen a handful of times. The chain employs TRBV4-3 and TRBJ2-1; 9 bases are shared with TRBD2. This CDR3 comprises 15 residues. Germline V gives CDR1 LGHNA, CDR2 YSLEER. Unmatched junction bases numbered 5, after V lost 1 base and J lost 7 bases. The CDR3: CASSQGVAGANEQFF. The CDR3 DNA reads as TGCGCCAGCAGCCAAGGGGTAGCGGGAGCGAATGAGCAGTTCTTC.

This clone showed up just once. The V and J genes are TRBV23-1 and TRBJ1-2, with 7 bases aligning to TRBD1. TRBV23-1 is flagged as an ORF with uncertain function. After removal of 7 bases from V and 5 bases from J, the junction contained 13 bases not matched to a gene. The CDR3 spans 15 residues. In DNA, the CDR3 is TGCGCCAGCAACCCACGAAGGGGGCGATGGTATGGCTACACCTTC. Protein sequence: CASNPRRGRWYGYTF.

The genes are TRBV7-6 and TRBJ2-2, with D unresolved. The CDR3 runs 13 residues. Germline values: CDR1 SGHVS, CDR2 FNYEAQ. Trimming removed 5 bases at V and 6 bases at J, with 10 bases between. CDR3 bases: TGTGCCAGCAGCCCCTCCCCTCCCGGGGAGCTGTTTTTT. Amino acids: CASSPSPPGELFF.

This clone was found a few times. The chain links TRBV5-1 to TRBJ1-2; possibly TRBD1 for D (6 bases). Deletions cut 1 base from V and 1 base from J, with 11 bases between. Germline CDR1 SGHRS, CDR2 YFSETQ. The CDR3 runs 15 residues. In nucleotides, the CDR3 is TGCGCCAGCAGCTTGACAGGGAGTGGTAACTATGGCTACACCTTC. It encodes CASSLTGSGNYGYTF.